Shown below are 10 T cell receptor beta chains from a single sample sequenced in a study of identical twins. TCRdb re-called the 5' RACE reads through MiXCR, storing one row per CDR3 protein. The sample includes around 490,000 distinct CDR3 sequences, roughly 15% of them seen just once. This sample was shared with a second study, whose subject was yellow fever vaccine responses in identical twins.

Sequencing was done on a sample of CD4+ T cells sorted from blood. These receptors were taken from a young woman in good health.

A few counts support this clonotype. The CDR3 spells CASSSALAGTNEQFF. The CDR3 DNA follows: TGTGCCAGCAGTTCGGCTCTAGCGGGCACCAATGAGCAGTTCTTC. The chain has TRBV12-3 or TRBV12-4 and TRBJ2-1, with 8 bases identical to TRBD2. The ends lost 4 bases at V and 6 bases at J; junction bases unmatched: 8. CDR3 length equals 15 residues.

This clonotype was counted between two and nine times. V usage is TRBV4-1 and J usage is TRBJ2-5; 10 positions match TRBD2. Trimming at V came to 1 base and at J to 5 bases, leaving 7 bases not matched to a gene. The CDR3 spans 16 residues. Germline V CDR1 and CDR2: MGHRA, YSYEKL. CDR3 nucleotides: TGCGCCAGCAGCCAAGTGCAGCGGGGGGGCTCCGAGACCCAGTACTTC. Encoded protein: CASSQVQRGGSETQYF.

The rearrangement links TRBV6-2 or TRBV6-3 to TRBJ2-1; 12 bases fit TRBD2. The CDR3 loop spans 16 amino acids. J gave up 1 base and V 6 bases, and 4 bases lay outside the gene matches. The germline V gene has CDR1 MNHEY and CDR2 SVGEGT. The CDR3 sequence: CASRTLAGGSYNEQFF. CDR3 in DNA: TGTGCCAGCAGAACCCTAGCGGGGGGGTCCTACAATGAGCAGTTCTTC.

The CDR3 sequence: CASSQDGMVNQPQHF. The CDR3 DNA reads as TGCGCCAGCAGCCAGGACGGTATGGTCAATCAGCCCCAGCATTTT. This chain links TRBV5-1 with TRBJ1-5; no reliable D call. Germline values: CDR1 SGHRS, CDR2 YFSETQ. V was cut by 4 bases and J by 3 bases, with 14 bases left in between. The CDR3 sequence is 15 residues long.

This clonotype was seen a handful of times. This sequence joins TRBV14 and TRBJ2-2; TRBD2 matches at 11 bases. The J segment lost 5 bases and the V segment lost 0 bases, leaving 8 bases of the junction unmatched. In germline, CDR1 is SGHDN, CDR2 FVKESK. This CDR3 is built from 18 residues. CDR3 sequence reads: CASSQDPTSGSPTGELFF. CDR3 nucleotides: TGTGCCAGCAGCCAAGACCCCACTAGCGGGAGTCCGACCGGGGAGCTGTTTTTT.

The rearrangement uses TRBV24-1 and TRBJ2-5; D perhaps matches TRBD1 (7 bases). V lost 5 bases and J 5 bases, leaving 14 bases between the germline ends. This CDR3 comprises 14 residues. Germline lookup yields CDR1 KGHDR and CDR2 SFDVKD. The CDR3 DNA is TGTGCCACCAGTGTTTCGGCAGGGGGGGAGACCCAGTACTTC. This sequence encodes CATSVSAGGETQYF.

The gene calls are TRBV14 and TRBJ2-1, with a weak D call TRBD2 (6 bases). Trimming cost V 3 bases and J 15 bases, with 21 bases left between them. CDR1 is SGHDN, CDR2 FVKESK, per germline. There are 14 residues in the CDR3. CDR3 coding DNA: TGTGCCAGCAGCCATCAGGGTCTCGCGGGAAAGGTGTTCTTC. Its translation is CASSHQGLAGKVFF.

This clonotype was counted only a few times. The chain combines TRBV10-3 with TRBJ1-1, with 7 bases identical to TRBD1. Germline V gene lookup returns CDR1 ENHRY and CDR2 SYGVKD. The CDR3 extends over 13 amino acids. V trimming: 6 bases; J trimming: 1 base; junction bases outside the gene matches: 2. CDR3 in amino acids: CAIRGQQNTEAFF. Here the CDR3 DNA reads TGTGCCATCAGGGGACAGCAGAACACTGAAGCTTTCTTT.

In its sample, this clonotype was seen a few times. V is TRBV2 and J is TRBJ2-1, with unresolved D. Germline assignment: CDR1 SNHLY and CDR2 FYNNEI. The ends were cut back, 2 bases at V and 0 bases at J, with 17 bases in the middle. This CDR3 contains 18 residues. CDR3 nucleotides: TGTGCCAGCAGTGAAATACGAGGTCCAGCCGACTCCTACAATGAGCAGTTCTTC. Amino acid sequence: CASSEIRGPADSYNEQFF.

This clonotype was seen a few times. J is TRBJ2-5 and V is TRBV29-1; 8 bases line up with TRBD1. The V gene's germline CDR1 is SQVTM and CDR2 ANQGSEA. V dropped 7 bases and J dropped 3; count of bases not matched to a gene: 13. This CDR3 region has 15 residues. As DNA, the CDR3 is TGCAGCGCTGCCCCTTGGGACAGGATAAAAGAGACCCAGTACTTC. This translates into CSAAPWDRIKETQYF. Full variable domain (outside the CDR3, taken from reference TRBV29-1 and TRBJ2-5): SAVISQKPSRDICQRGTSLTIQCQVDSQVTMMFWYRQQPGQSLTLIATANQGSEATYESGFVIDKFPISRPNLTFSTLTVSNMSPEDSSIYLCSAAPWDRIKETQYFGPGTRLLVL.